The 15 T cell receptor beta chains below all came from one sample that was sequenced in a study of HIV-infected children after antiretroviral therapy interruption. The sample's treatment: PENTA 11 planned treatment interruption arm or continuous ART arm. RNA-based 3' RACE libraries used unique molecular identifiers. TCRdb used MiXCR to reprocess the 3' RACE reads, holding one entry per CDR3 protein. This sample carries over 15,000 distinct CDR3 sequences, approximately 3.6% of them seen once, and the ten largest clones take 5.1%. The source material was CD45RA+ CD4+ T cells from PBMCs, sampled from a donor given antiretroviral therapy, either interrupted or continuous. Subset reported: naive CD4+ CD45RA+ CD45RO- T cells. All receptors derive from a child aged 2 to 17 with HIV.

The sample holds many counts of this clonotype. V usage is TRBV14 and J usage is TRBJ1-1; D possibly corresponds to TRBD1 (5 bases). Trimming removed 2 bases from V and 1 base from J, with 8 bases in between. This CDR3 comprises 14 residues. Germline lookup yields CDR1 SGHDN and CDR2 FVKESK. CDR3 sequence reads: CASSQTQGNTEAFF. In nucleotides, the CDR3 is TGTGCCAGCAGCCAAACCCAGGGGAACACTGAAGCTTTCTTT.

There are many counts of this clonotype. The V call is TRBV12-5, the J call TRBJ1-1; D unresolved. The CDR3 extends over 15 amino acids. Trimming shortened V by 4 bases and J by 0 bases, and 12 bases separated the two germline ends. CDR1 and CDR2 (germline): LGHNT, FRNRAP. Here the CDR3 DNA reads TGTGCTAGTGGTTCCGGGATCGGGTTGAACACTGAAGCTTTCTTT. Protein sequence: CASGSGIGLNTEAFF. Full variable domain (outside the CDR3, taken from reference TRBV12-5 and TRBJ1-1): DARVTQTPRHKVTEMGQEVTMRCQPILGHNTVFWYRQTMMQGLELLAYFRNRAPLDDSGMPKDRFSAEMPDATLATLKIQPSEPRDSAVYFCASGSGIGLNTEAFFGQGTRLTVV.

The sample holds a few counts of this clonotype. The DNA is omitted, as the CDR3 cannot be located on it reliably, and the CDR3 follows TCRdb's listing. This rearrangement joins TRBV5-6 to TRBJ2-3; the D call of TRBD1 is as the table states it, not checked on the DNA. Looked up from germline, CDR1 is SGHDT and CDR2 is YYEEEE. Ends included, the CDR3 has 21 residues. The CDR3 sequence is CASSFYICSAREGGGTDTQYF.

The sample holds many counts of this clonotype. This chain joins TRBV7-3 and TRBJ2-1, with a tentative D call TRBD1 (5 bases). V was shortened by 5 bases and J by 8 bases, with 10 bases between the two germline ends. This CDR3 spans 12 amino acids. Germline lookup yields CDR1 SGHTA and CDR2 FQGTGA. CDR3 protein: CASSHQGHEQFF. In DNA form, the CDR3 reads TGTGCCAGCAGCCATCAGGGCCATGAGCAGTTCTTC.

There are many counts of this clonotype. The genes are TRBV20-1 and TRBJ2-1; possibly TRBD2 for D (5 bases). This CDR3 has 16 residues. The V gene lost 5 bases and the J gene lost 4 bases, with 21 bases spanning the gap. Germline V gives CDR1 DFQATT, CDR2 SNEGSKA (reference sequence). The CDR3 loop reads CSAPERILGIYNEQFF. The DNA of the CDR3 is TGCAGTGCTCCCGAGCGGATCTTGGGTATATACAATGAGCAGTTCTTC.

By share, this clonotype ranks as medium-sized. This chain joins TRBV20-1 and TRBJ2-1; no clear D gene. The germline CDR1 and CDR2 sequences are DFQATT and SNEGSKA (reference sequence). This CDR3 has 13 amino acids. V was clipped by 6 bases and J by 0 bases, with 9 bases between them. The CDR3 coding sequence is TGCAGTGCCTCCGTGAGCTCCTACAATGAGCAGTTCTTC. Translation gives CSASVSSYNEQFF.

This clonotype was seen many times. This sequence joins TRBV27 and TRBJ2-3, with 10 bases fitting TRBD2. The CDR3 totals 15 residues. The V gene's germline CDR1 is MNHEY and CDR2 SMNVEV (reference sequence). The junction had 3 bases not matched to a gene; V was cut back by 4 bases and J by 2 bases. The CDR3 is CASSSAGGVTDTQYF. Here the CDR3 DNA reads TGTGCCAGCAGTTCAGCGGGGGGGGTCACAGATACGCAGTATTTT.

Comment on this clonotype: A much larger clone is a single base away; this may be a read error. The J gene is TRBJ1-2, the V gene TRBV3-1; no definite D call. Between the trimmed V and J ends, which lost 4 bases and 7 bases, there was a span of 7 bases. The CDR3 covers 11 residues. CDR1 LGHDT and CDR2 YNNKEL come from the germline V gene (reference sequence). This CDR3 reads CASSRAAGYTF. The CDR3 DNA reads TGTGCCAGCAGCCGGGCCGCTGGCTACACCTTC.

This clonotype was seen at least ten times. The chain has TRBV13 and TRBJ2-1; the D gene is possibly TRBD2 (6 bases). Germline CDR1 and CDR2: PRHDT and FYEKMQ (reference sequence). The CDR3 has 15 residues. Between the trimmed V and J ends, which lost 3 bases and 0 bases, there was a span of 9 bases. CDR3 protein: CASSFERASYNEQFF. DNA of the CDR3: TGTGCCAGCAGCTTCGAGCGGGCCTCCTACAATGAGCAGTTCTTC.

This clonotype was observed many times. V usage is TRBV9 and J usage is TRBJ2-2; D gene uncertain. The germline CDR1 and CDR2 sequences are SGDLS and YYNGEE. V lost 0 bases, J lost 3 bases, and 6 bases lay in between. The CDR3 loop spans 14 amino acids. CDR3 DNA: TGTGCCAGCAGCGTAGATCGGGACACCGGGGAGCTGTTTTTT. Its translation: CASSVDRDTGELFF.

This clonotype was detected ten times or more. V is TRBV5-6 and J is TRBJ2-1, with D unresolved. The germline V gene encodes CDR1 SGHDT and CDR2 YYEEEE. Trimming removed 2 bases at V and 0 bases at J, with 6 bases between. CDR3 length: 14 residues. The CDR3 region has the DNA TGTGCCAGCAGCTTCACCCTCTCCTACAATGAGCAGTTCTTC. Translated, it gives CASSFTLSYNEQFF. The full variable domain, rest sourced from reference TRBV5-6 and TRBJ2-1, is DAGVTQSPTHLIKTRGQQVTLRCSPKSGHDTVSWYQQALGQGPQFIFQYYEEEERQRGNFPDRFSGHQFPNYSSELNVNALLLGDSALYLCASSFTLSYNEQFFGPGTRLTVL.

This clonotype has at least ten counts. The CDR3 sequence is CASSKIIGTELAKNIQYF. CDR3 sequence (DNA): TGTGCCTCGTCAAAGATAATCGGGACAGAACTAGCCAAAAACATTCAGTACTTC. V usage is TRBV19 and J usage is TRBJ2-4; TRBD1 aligns across 7 bases. J was trimmed by 0 bases and V by 11 bases; bases with no gene match: 19. Germline V gene sequence: CDR1 LNHDA, CDR2 SQIVND (reference sequence). The CDR3 length is 18 residues.

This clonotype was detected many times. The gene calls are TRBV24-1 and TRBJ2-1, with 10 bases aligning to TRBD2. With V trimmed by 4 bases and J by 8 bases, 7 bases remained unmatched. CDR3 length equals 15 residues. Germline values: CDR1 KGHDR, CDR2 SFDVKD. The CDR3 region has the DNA TGTGCCACCAGTGAGGCTCTAGCGGGAGTTCATGAGCAGTTCTTC. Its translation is CATSEALAGVHEQFF.

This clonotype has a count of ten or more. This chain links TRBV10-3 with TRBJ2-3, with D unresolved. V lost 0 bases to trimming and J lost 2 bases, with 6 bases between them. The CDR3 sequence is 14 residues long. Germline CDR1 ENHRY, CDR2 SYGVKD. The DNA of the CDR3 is TGTGCCATCAGTGAGTCGACCTCCACAGATACGCAGTATTTT. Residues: CAISESTSTDTQYF.

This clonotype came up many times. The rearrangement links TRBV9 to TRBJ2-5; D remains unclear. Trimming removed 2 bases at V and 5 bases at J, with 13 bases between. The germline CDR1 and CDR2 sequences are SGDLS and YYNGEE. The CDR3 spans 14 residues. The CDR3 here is CASSVGGARETQYF. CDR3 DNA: TGTGCCAGCAGCGTCGGCGGAGCCAGGGAGACCCAGTACTTC.